Sequencing of this T cell receptor beta chain was carried out in a study of blood T cell repertoires in COVID-19. About the study: Sites in the United States, Italy and Spain provided acute and convalescent COVID-19 samples. PBMCs, B-cell-depleted T cells, or T cells provided the cDNA or gDNA that made up the material.

After removal of 6 bases from V and 3 bases from J, the junction contained 4 bases not matched to a gene. Germline-derived CDR1 and CDR2 are LNHDA and SQIVND (reference sequence). This CDR3 contains 13 residues. The protocol was immunoSEQ multiplex PCR, while the TCRdb copy is restricted to in-frame clones and leaves out a portion. This table has over 80,000 clones, about 80% appearing once. Comment on this clone: This specimen includes other DNA sequences encoding the same CDR3.

The rearrangement joins TRBV19 to TRBJ1-2, with 7 bases lining up with TRBD1. The sample was peripheral blood. This TCR came from an older woman with acute or convalescent COVID-19. Here the CDR3 DNA reads TGTGCCAGTAGCCGTACAGGGGACTATGGCTACACCTTC. Protein sequence: CASSRTGDYGYTF.